Listed below are T cell receptor beta chains from one sample, sequenced in a study of blood T cell repertoires in COVID-19. Using immunoSEQ multiplex PCR, the repertoire was profiled, and TCRdb retains in-frame clones only, with some absent. The sample comprises roughly 120,000 clones, more than 75% of which are singletons, and 3.5% to 4.5% rests with the top ten. Sequenced: peripheral blood. These receptors were collected from a man aged 60 to 75 with acute or convalescent COVID-19. The CDR3 runs from the conserved cysteine through the conserved F or W. D genes are given only for firm matches. Clone size is not always given. Where it is, it says once, few, many or a class for expanded clones.

v_gene,j_gene,abundance,d_gene,CDR3nt,CDR3aa
TRBV27,TRBJ1-2,NA,TRBD1,TGTGCCAGCAGTTTATCTTCACAGGGGAGGTATGGCTACACCTTC,CASSLSSQGRYGYTF
TRBV28,TRBJ1-3,NA,NA,TGTGCCAGCAGTCCAGGGTGGAGCGGAAACACCATATATTTT,CASSPGWSGNTIYF
TRBV2,TRBJ2-7,NA,TRBD1,TGTGCCAGCAGTTCCCGGGACAGGGGGACCTACGAGCAGTACTTC,CASSSRDRGTYEQYF
TRBV5-1,TRBJ2-7,NA,TRBD1,TGCGCCAGCAGTACGGGACAGGGAACCTACGAGCAGTACTTC,CASSTGQGTYEQYF
TRBV5-1,TRBJ1-1,NA,NA,TGCGCCAGCAGCTTGGTGGGCAGTGAGGCTTTCTTT,CASSLVGSEAFF
TRBV7-9,TRBJ1-1,many,NA,TGTGCCAGCAGCTTAGGGGGCCCTGAAGCTTTCTTT,CASSLGGPEAFF
TRBV10-3,TRBJ2-7,few,NA,TGTGCCATCAGTGAGGACTCCATCTCCGAGCAGTACTTC,CAISEDSISEQYF
TRBV6-5,TRBJ2-2,NA,NA,TGTGCCAGCAGTTATGATGCAGGGGGGACCGGGGAGCTGTTTTTT,CASSYDAGGTGELFF
TRBV6-4,TRBJ2-2,NA,NA,TGTGCCAGCAGTGAGTCTAACACCGGGGAGCTGTTTTTT,CASSESNTGELFF
TRBV18,TRBJ1-1,once,NA,TGTGCCAGCTCGCTCTCCCAGGGTGATGAAGCTTTCTTT,CASSLSQGDEAFF
TRBV5-5,TRBJ2-5,NA,NA,TGTGCCAGCAGCTTGCAGTTCAGGTTCGAAGAGACCCAGTACTTC,CASSLQFRFEETQYF
TRBV2,TRBJ1-5,NA,TRBD1,TGTGCCAGCAGCCTGGGGACAGGGGGTCAGCCCCAGCATTTT,CASSLGTGGQPQHF
TRBV28,TRBJ2-1,NA,TRBD2,TGTGCCAGCAGCCCGCCGGGACTAGTGGGGGAGCAGTTCTTC,CASSPPGLVGEQFF
TRBV15,TRBJ2-2,NA,NA,TGTGCCACCAGCAGAGATGGCGGGACTAACACCGGGGAGCTGTTTTTT,CATSRDGGTNTGELFF
TRBV12-3/TRBV12-4,TRBJ2-7,NA,NA,TGTGCCAGCAGCCTGACACCCTCCTACGAGCAGTACTTC,CASSLTPSYEQYF
TRBV7-2,TRBJ2-4,NA,TRBD2,TGTGCCAGCAGCTTAGATCTGGCTAGCGGGAGGGCCAAAAACATTCAGTACTTC,CASSLDLASGRAKNIQYF
TRBV4-1,TRBJ1-1,NA,NA,TGCGCCAGCAGCCATGGGCCGACCACTGAAGCTTTCTTT,CASSHGPTTEAFF
TRBV7-8,TRBJ2-1,NA,NA,TGTGCCAGCAGCGGTTGGCTAGTGACTTACAATGAGCAGTTCTTC,CASSGWLVTYNEQFF
TRBV10-3,TRBJ1-5,many,NA,TGTGCCATCAGTGAGTCTATGAGGAGGGAGGGTAAGAGCAATCAGCCCCAGCATTTT,CAISESMRREGKSNQPQHF
TRBV4-3,TRBJ2-1,NA,TRBD2,TGCGCCAGCAGCCAGGGAACTAGCGGGAGTCGAAATGAGCAGTTCTTC,CASSQGTSGSRNEQFF